The clone carrying this T cell receptor beta chain came up a few times. Primed by a sample-barcoded 5' primer and a J-beta primer mix, a second PCR proceeded for about 7 to 12 cycles. TCRdb reprocessed the 5' RACE reads via MiXCR and lists one record per CDR3 protein. The repertoire holds over a million distinct CDR3 sequences, with 20% to 25% as singletons. The CDR3 length is 18 residues. Trimming removed 1 base from V and 1 base from J; junction bases left unmatched: 9. Germline CDR1 and CDR2: SQVTM and ANQGSEA. The data are from a study of blood T cells in healthy people across ages. Study in general: Per two T cells, about one barcoded beta molecule was captured through template switching.

The sample was also linked to a second study, of T cells of mothers and their children.

Sequenced input: blood. The V gene is TRBV29-1, the J gene TRBJ2-5, with 13 bases aligning to TRBD2. This clonotype was sampled from a girl aged 2 to 9 in good health. CDR3 in DNA: TGCAGCGTTGAAGCAGTTGGACTAGCGGGGGTGGCCCAAGAGACCCAGTACTTC. Protein sequence: CSVEAVGLAGVAQETQYF.